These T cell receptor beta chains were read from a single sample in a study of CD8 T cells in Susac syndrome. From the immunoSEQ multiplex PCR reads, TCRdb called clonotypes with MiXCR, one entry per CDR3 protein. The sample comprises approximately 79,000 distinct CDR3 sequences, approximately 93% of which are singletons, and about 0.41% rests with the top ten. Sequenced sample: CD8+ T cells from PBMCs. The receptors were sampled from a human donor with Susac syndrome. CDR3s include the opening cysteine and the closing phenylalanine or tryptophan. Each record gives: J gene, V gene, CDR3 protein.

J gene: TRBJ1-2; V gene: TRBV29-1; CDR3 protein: CSVESGTNYGYTF
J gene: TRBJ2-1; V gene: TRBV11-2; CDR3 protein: CASSLEPPGTRYNEQFF
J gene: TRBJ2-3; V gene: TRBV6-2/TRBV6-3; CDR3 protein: CASSYSETGLGTQYF
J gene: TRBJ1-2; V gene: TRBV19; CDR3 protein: CASSTNSGTAYGYTF
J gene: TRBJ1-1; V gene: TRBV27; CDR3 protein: CASSSFTGDTEAFF
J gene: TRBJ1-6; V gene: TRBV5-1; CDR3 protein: CASSLAPQGAESPLHF
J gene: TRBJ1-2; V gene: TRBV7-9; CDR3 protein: CASSKQGNYGYTF
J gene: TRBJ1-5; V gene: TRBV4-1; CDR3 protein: CASSQDSGESNQPQHF
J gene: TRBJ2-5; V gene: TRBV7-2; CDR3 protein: CASSQGHQETQYF
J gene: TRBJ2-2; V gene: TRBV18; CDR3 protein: CASSWDPLSTGELFF
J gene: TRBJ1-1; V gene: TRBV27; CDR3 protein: CASSLSLGAGAFF
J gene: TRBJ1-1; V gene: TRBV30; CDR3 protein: CAWWPGANTEAFF
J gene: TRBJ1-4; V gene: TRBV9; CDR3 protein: CASSVSGRPNNEKLFF
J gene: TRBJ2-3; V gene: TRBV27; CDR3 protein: CASSLSYTDTQYF
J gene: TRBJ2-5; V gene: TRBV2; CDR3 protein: CASKKWKQETQYF
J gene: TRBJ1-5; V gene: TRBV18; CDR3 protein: CASSPSQDSNQPQHF
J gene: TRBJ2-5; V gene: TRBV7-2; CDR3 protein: CATRTGGVETQYF
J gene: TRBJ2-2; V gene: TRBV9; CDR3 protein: CASSGREQGAVGTGELFF
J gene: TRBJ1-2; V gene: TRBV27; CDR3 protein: CASSSSGSANYGYTF
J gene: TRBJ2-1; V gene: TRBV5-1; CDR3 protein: CASSLADNEQFF
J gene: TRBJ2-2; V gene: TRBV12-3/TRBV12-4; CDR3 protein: CASSDRGIAGELFF
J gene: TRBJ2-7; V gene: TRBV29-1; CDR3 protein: CSVGRLGLTGYEQYF
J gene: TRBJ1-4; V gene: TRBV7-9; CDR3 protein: CASSSDRGSRPTNEKLFF
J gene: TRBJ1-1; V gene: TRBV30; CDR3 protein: CAWSRGPTEAFF
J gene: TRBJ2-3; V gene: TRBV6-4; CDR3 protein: CASSDSRESADTQYF
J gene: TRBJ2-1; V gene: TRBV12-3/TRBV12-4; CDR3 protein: CASSPTEGSGRYNEQFF
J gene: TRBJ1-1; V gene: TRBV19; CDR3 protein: CASNRGDRDTEAFF
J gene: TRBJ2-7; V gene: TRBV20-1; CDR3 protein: CSAKDPSGSAEQYF
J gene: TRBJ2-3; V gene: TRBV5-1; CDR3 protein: CASSLSGGVTDTQYF
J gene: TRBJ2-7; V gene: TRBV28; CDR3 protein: CASSPTGTGPKQYF
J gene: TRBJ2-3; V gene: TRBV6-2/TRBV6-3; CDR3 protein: CASSYAGFADTQYF
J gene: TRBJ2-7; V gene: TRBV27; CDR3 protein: CASSPLTGVYEQYF
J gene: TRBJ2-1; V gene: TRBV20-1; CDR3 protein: CSAGLAGGPNEQFF
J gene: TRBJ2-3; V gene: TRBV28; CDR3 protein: CASSPPLSTDTQYF
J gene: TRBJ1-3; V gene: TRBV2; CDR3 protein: CASSEFPGAGNTIYF
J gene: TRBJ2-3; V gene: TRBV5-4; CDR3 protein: CASSRPGGGDTQYF
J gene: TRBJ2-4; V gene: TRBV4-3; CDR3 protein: CASSQEGDGRNIQYF
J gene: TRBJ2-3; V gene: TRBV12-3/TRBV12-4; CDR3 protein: CASTVAGSPTGTQYF
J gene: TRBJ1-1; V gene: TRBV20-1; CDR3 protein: CSARDAGTGVSEAFF
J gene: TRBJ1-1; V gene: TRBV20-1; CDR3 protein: CSARDGLSNTEAFF
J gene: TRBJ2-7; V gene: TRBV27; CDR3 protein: CASRFLGSSYEQYF
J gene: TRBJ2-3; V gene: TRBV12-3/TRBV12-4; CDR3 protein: CASTWRTDTQYF
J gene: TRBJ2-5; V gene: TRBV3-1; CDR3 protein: CASSQDVAGQETQYF
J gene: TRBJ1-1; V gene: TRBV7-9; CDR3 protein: CASTPGGSEAFF
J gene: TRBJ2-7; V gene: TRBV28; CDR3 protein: CASSFQAGRYEQYF
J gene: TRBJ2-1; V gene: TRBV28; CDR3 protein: CASSSKRKQFF
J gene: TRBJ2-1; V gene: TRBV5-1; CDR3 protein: CASRERLGVYNEQFF
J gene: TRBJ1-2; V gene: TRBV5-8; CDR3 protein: CASSLASGRVSYGYTF